The clone carrying this TCR beta chain was recorded at least ten times. Its specificity is not known. Germline CDR1 and CDR2: LGHDT and YNNKEL (reference sequence). The V and J ends lost 1 base and 8 bases, in that order; junction bases with no gene match: 6. The CDR3 runs to 15 residues. The data are from a study of T cells in Graves' hyperthyroidism and ophthalmopathy. Ophthalmopathy cases scored 3 or more on the Clinical Activity Score and 4 or more on NOSPECS grade, with duration below 3 months. The study's findings and limits: From stable hyperthyroidism, ophthalmopathy was set apart by a 13 V-J model.

Researchers amplified the TCR beta CDR3 regions from RNA transcripts. TCR CDR3 regions were first amplified by RT-PCR with HTBI primers. Using its own MiXCR run on the multiplex PCR reads, TCRdb lists one record per CDR3 protein. The sample records fewer than 700,000 distinct CDR3 sequences, under 20% being singletons. The chain carries TRBV3-1 and TRBJ1-5; 9 bases are shared with TRBD1. This TCR was sampled from a woman younger than 35 with Graves' ophthalmopathy. Material: blood. CDR3 in DNA: TGTGCCAGCAGCCAAGGGGGACAGGGTTTAGAGCCCCAGCATTTT. Amino acid sequence: CASSQGGQGLEPQHF.